This is a list of T cell receptor beta chains from one sample in a study of blood T cell repertoires in COVID-19. Clones were read by immunoSEQ multiplex PCR, and TCRdb kept only the in-frame ones, dropping some. The table has a few hundred thousand clones, about nine tenths seen once. Sequencing input: peripheral blood. The source is a woman aged 45-65 years with COVID-19, enrolled during active disease. Both conserved end residues are part of each CDR3. Fields, in order: D gene, V gene, clone size, J gene, CDR3 DNA, CDR3 protein. D genes are given only for firm matches. Clone size is not always given. Where it is, it says once, few, many or a class for expanded clones.

d_call: NA; v_call: TRBV5-4; clone_size: NA; j_call: TRBJ1-6; cdr3_nt: TGTGCCAGCAGCTTGGGATTTGGGGAGATCTATAATTCACCCCTCCACTTT; cdr3_aa: CASSLGFGEIYNSPLHF
d_call: NA; v_call: TRBV9; clone_size: NA; j_call: TRBJ1-6; cdr3_nt: TGTGCCAGCAGCGTGACTGACTCCCTGCATTCACCCCTCCACTTT; cdr3_aa: CASSVTDSLHSPLHF
d_call: NA; v_call: TRBV5-1; clone_size: NA; j_call: TRBJ2-7; cdr3_nt: TGCGCCAGCAGCTTTGAGGGACTCGGTGAGCAGTACTTC; cdr3_aa: CASSFEGLGEQYF
d_call: TRBD2; v_call: TRBV7-2; clone_size: NA; j_call: TRBJ2-5; cdr3_nt: TGTGCCAGCAGCCCGACTAGCGAGGAGACCCAGTACTTC; cdr3_aa: CASSPTSEETQYF
d_call: TRBD1; v_call: TRBV6-5; clone_size: NA; j_call: TRBJ1-2; cdr3_nt: TGTGCCAGCAGTTCGGACAGGAGGGCGCAGAGCTACACCTTC; cdr3_aa: CASSSDRRAQSYTF
d_call: NA; v_call: TRBV5-4; clone_size: NA; j_call: TRBJ1-2; cdr3_nt: TGTGCCAGCAGATCACAGGGATCGATTAACTATGGCTACACCTTC; cdr3_aa: CASRSQGSINYGYTF
d_call: TRBD1; v_call: TRBV6-5; clone_size: NA; j_call: TRBJ1-3; cdr3_nt: TGTGCCAGCAGTTACGGGCAGGGGGAAAGAAACACCATATATTTT; cdr3_aa: CASSYGQGERNTIYF
d_call: NA; v_call: TRBV9; clone_size: NA; j_call: TRBJ2-1; cdr3_nt: TGTGCCAGTTCTCCTGCGGGGTACAATGAGCAGTTCTTC; cdr3_aa: CASSPAGYNEQFF
d_call: TRBD2; v_call: TRBV4-1; clone_size: few; j_call: TRBJ2-1; cdr3_nt: TGCGCCAGCAGCCAAGGGGGACTAGCGGCCTACAATGAGCAGTTCTTC; cdr3_aa: CASSQGGLAAYNEQFF
d_call: TRBD1; v_call: TRBV4-2; clone_size: NA; j_call: TRBJ1-1; cdr3_nt: TGTGCCAGCAGACGAATAATCGGAACAGGGGGGGAAAGGGGCACTGAAGCTTTCTTT; cdr3_aa: CASRRIIGTGGERGTEAFF
d_call: TRBD1; v_call: TRBV15; clone_size: NA; j_call: TRBJ2-5; cdr3_nt: TGTGCCACCAGCAGAGCCGGACAGGGGGCTGGGGAGACCCAGTACTTC; cdr3_aa: CATSRAGQGAGETQYF
d_call: TRBD1; v_call: TRBV5-1; clone_size: NA; j_call: TRBJ1-1; cdr3_nt: TGCGCCAGCCGATCTCAAGACAGGGGGATCACTGAAGCTTTCTTT; cdr3_aa: CASRSQDRGITEAFF
d_call: NA; v_call: TRBV19; clone_size: NA; j_call: TRBJ1-5; cdr3_nt: TGTGCCAGTAGTATGGGAGGAGGGTTCGGCAATCAGCCCCAGCATTTT; cdr3_aa: CASSMGGGFGNQPQHF
d_call: NA; v_call: TRBV7-2; clone_size: NA; j_call: TRBJ1-1; cdr3_nt: TGTGCCAGCAGCTTACGAGGGCGGACTGAAGCTTTCTTT; cdr3_aa: CASSLRGRTEAFF
d_call: NA; v_call: TRBV7-2; clone_size: NA; j_call: TRBJ1-2; cdr3_nt: TGTGCCAGCAGCTTGGTGCGCGTTCGTGGCTACACCTTC; cdr3_aa: CASSLVRVRGYTF
d_call: NA; v_call: TRBV6-5; clone_size: NA; j_call: TRBJ1-2; cdr3_nt: TGTGCCAGCATGCAGACAGAGCCTAACTATGGCTACACCTTC; cdr3_aa: CASMQTEPNYGYTF
d_call: TRBD2; v_call: TRBV5-6; clone_size: once; j_call: TRBJ2-3; cdr3_nt: TGTGCCAGCAGCTTCCCTAGCGGGGGGACCACAGATACGCAGTATTTT; cdr3_aa: CASSFPSGGTTDTQYF
d_call: TRBD1; v_call: TRBV11-2; clone_size: NA; j_call: TRBJ1-1; cdr3_nt: TGTGCCAGCGAAAGAGACAGGGGAATGAACACTGAAGCTTTCTTT; cdr3_aa: CASERDRGMNTEAFF
d_call: TRBD1; v_call: TRBV6-1; clone_size: NA; j_call: TRBJ2-3; cdr3_nt: TGTGCCAGCAGTGACCCAGGACAGGCGGCGGATACGCAGTATTTT; cdr3_aa: CASSDPGQAADTQYF
d_call: NA; v_call: TRBV15; clone_size: NA; j_call: TRBJ1-5; cdr3_nt: TGTGCCACCAGCAGAGCCCACTCGGGGAATCAGCCCCAGCATTTT; cdr3_aa: CATSRAHSGNQPQHF
d_call: TRBD2; v_call: TRBV24-1; clone_size: NA; j_call: TRBJ2-1; cdr3_nt: TGTGCCACCAGTGATCCAAACCGACTAGCGGGGGATCCCAATGAGCAGTTCTTC; cdr3_aa: CATSDPNRLAGDPNEQFF
d_call: NA; v_call: TRBV9; clone_size: NA; j_call: TRBJ1-1; cdr3_nt: TGTGCCAGCAGCCCCCCCACTGGTTTGAACACTGAAGCTTTCTTT; cdr3_aa: CASSPPTGLNTEAFF
d_call: TRBD1; v_call: TRBV5-4; clone_size: NA; j_call: TRBJ1-1; cdr3_nt: TGTGCCAGCAGCGCCCGACAGGGACAGTTGAACACTGAAGCTTTCTTT; cdr3_aa: CASSARQGQLNTEAFF
d_call: NA; v_call: TRBV6-5; clone_size: NA; j_call: TRBJ1-5; cdr3_nt: TGTGCCACCTGGGTGCCAGGGAAGGAGCAGCCCCAGCATTTT; cdr3_aa: CATWVPGKEQPQHF
d_call: NA; v_call: TRBV30; clone_size: once; j_call: TRBJ1-2; cdr3_nt: TGTGCCTGGAAGGGGGGGCACTATGGCTACACCTTC; cdr3_aa: CAWKGGHYGYTF
d_call: NA; v_call: TRBV2; clone_size: few; j_call: TRBJ1-1; cdr3_nt: TGTGCCAGCAGTGAAAGGGAGGCAGGGAGTGGCACTGAAGCTTTCTTT; cdr3_aa: CASSEREAGSGTEAFF
d_call: NA; v_call: TRBV4-1; clone_size: NA; j_call: TRBJ1-2; cdr3_nt: TGCGCCAGCAGCCAAGTACGGACAGCCTATGGCTACACCTTC; cdr3_aa: CASSQVRTAYGYTF
d_call: NA; v_call: TRBV2; clone_size: NA; j_call: TRBJ1-5; cdr3_nt: TGTGCCAGCCTCGAGAGGGAGAGCAATCAGCCCCAGCATTTT; cdr3_aa: CASLERESNQPQHF
d_call: TRBD1; v_call: TRBV29-1; clone_size: NA; j_call: TRBJ1-4; cdr3_nt: TGCAGCGTTACCAAGACAGGGCTTAATGAAAAACTGTTTTTT; cdr3_aa: CSVTKTGLNEKLFF
d_call: NA; v_call: TRBV5-4; clone_size: few; j_call: TRBJ1-6; cdr3_nt: TGTGCCAGCAGCTTGGCTTTAGGGGGGGATTCACCCCTCCACTTT; cdr3_aa: CASSLALGGDSPLHF
d_call: NA; v_call: TRBV19; clone_size: NA; j_call: TRBJ2-7; cdr3_nt: TGTGCCAGTATGGGCCCCGGCTACTACGAGCAGTACTTC; cdr3_aa: CASMGPGYYEQYF
d_call: TRBD1; v_call: TRBV5-4; clone_size: NA; j_call: TRBJ2-7; cdr3_nt: TGTGCCAGCAGCTTGACCGGGACAGGGCCCTACGAGCAGTACTTC; cdr3_aa: CASSLTGTGPYEQYF
d_call: TRBD2; v_call: TRBV19; clone_size: NA; j_call: TRBJ2-2; cdr3_nt: TGTGCCAGTAGTATGCGGGGGGGGAACACCGGGGAGCTGTTTTTT; cdr3_aa: CASSMRGGNTGELFF
d_call: TRBD1; v_call: TRBV30; clone_size: NA; j_call: TRBJ1-1; cdr3_nt: TGTGCCTGCCGGGACAGGGGGTACACTGAAGCTTTCTTT; cdr3_aa: CACRDRGYTEAFF
d_call: TRBD1; v_call: TRBV6-5; clone_size: once; j_call: TRBJ2-3; cdr3_nt: TGTGCCAGCCGGACAGGGGGGGGCACAGATACGCAGTATTTT; cdr3_aa: CASRTGGGTDTQYF
d_call: TRBD1; v_call: TRBV6-5; clone_size: NA; j_call: TRBJ2-1; cdr3_nt: TGTGCCAGCAGCCCGGGACAGTCCTACAATGAGCAGTTCTTC; cdr3_aa: CASSPGQSYNEQFF
d_call: NA; v_call: TRBV11-2; clone_size: NA; j_call: TRBJ1-2; cdr3_nt: TGTGCCAGCAGCCCCCCCCCGGGACACCGCTCTAACTATGGCTACACCTTC; cdr3_aa: CASSPPPGHRSNYGYTF
d_call: NA; v_call: TRBV6-1; clone_size: once; j_call: TRBJ2-7; cdr3_nt: TGTGCCAGCAGTGAAATTGGGTTTGTAAGGGACAACTCCTACGAGCAGTACTTC; cdr3_aa: CASSEIGFVRDNSYEQYF
d_call: TRBD1; v_call: TRBV7-9; clone_size: NA; j_call: TRBJ2-1; cdr3_nt: TGTGCCAGCAGCCCACAGGGGAGAGACAATGAGCAGTTCTTC; cdr3_aa: CASSPQGRDNEQFF
d_call: NA; v_call: TRBV27; clone_size: few; j_call: TRBJ1-1; cdr3_nt: TGTGCCAGCAGTTTAGGGGGCGCCGAGCGTGAGGCTTTCTTT; cdr3_aa: CASSLGGAEREAFF
d_call: NA; v_call: TRBV5-4; clone_size: NA; j_call: TRBJ1-4; cdr3_nt: TGTGCCAGCAGCTTGGGAACAGGGATTGGGGAAACTAATGAAAAACTGTTTTTT; cdr3_aa: CASSLGTGIGETNEKLFF
d_call: NA; v_call: TRBV3-1/TRBV3-2; clone_size: NA; j_call: TRBJ1-2; cdr3_nt: TGTGCCAGCAGCCAAGACGGTGGCTACACCTTC; cdr3_aa: CASSQDGGYTF
d_call: NA; v_call: TRBV5-8; clone_size: NA; j_call: TRBJ1-5; cdr3_nt: TGTGCCAGCAGCCAACGAGCCGATCAGCCCCAGCATTTT; cdr3_aa: CASSQRADQPQHF
d_call: TRBD1; v_call: TRBV5-1; clone_size: NA; j_call: TRBJ2-7; cdr3_nt: TGCGCCAGCAGCTCGGGACAGGGGGCCTTGAACGAGCAGTACTTC; cdr3_aa: CASSSGQGALNEQYF
d_call: NA; v_call: TRBV5-4; clone_size: NA; j_call: TRBJ1-2; cdr3_nt: TGTGCCAGCACCCAGGACAGAAATGAAGAGGCTAACTATGGCTACACCTTC; cdr3_aa: CASTQDRNEEANYGYTF
d_call: NA; v_call: TRBV2; clone_size: NA; j_call: TRBJ1-1; cdr3_nt: TGTGCCAGCAGTGATTGGATAGGTCAGGGTGGCACTGAAGCTTTCTTT; cdr3_aa: CASSDWIGQGGTEAFF
d_call: TRBD1; v_call: TRBV20-1; clone_size: NA; j_call: TRBJ1-5; cdr3_nt: TGCAGTGCTAGAGGACAGGGACCCCAGCATTTT; cdr3_aa: CSARGQGPQHF
d_call: NA; v_call: TRBV5-6; clone_size: NA; j_call: TRBJ2-2; cdr3_nt: TGTGCCAGCAGCTTGTTATCGGCAGGTTGGTCGAACACCGGGGAGCTGTTTTTT; cdr3_aa: CASSLLSAGWSNTGELFF
d_call: TRBD1; v_call: TRBV19; clone_size: NA; j_call: TRBJ1-4; cdr3_nt: TGTGCCAGTAGCCGGGACAGTAATGAAAAACTGTTTTTT; cdr3_aa: CASSRDSNEKLFF
d_call: TRBD2; v_call: TRBV18; clone_size: NA; j_call: TRBJ2-6; cdr3_nt: TGTGCCAGCTCACCAGTTGGTAGGTTGCAGGGACTACCACGGTCTGGGGCCAACGTCCTGACTTTC; cdr3_aa: CASSPVGRLQGLPRSGANVLTF
d_call: NA; v_call: TRBV4-1; clone_size: NA; j_call: TRBJ2-7; cdr3_nt: TGCGCGCGAGGTGGAAATTACTCCTACGAGCAGTACTTC; cdr3_aa: CARGGNYSYEQYF
d_call: TRBD1; v_call: TRBV7-8; clone_size: few; j_call: TRBJ2-1; cdr3_nt: TGTGCCAGCAGCAACCGCCCAGGGGGCGCCTACAATGAGCAGTTCTTC; cdr3_aa: CASSNRPGGAYNEQFF
d_call: TRBD1; v_call: TRBV6-5; clone_size: NA; j_call: TRBJ2-3; cdr3_nt: TGTGCCAGCAGCCACTCCGGAGACAGGGTAACGCAGTATTTT; cdr3_aa: CASSHSGDRVTQYF
d_call: NA; v_call: TRBV7-2; clone_size: NA; j_call: TRBJ1-1; cdr3_nt: TGTGCCAGCAGGTTGACTGTGAACACTGAAGCTTTCTTT; cdr3_aa: CASRLTVNTEAFF
d_call: NA; v_call: TRBV30; clone_size: once; j_call: TRBJ2-4; cdr3_nt: TGTGCCTGGAGCACCGGGACTCGAAACATTCAGTACTTC; cdr3_aa: CAWSTGTRNIQYF
d_call: NA; v_call: TRBV30; clone_size: NA; j_call: TRBJ1-3; cdr3_nt: TGTGCCTGGAGTGTTGGGCGCGGAAACACCATATATTTT; cdr3_aa: CAWSVGRGNTIYF
d_call: TRBD2; v_call: TRBV14; clone_size: once; j_call: TRBJ2-1; cdr3_nt: TGTGCCTCCGGGGGACTATCTTCCTTGGATGAGCAGTTCTTC; cdr3_aa: CASGGLSSLDEQFF
d_call: TRBD2; v_call: TRBV6-5; clone_size: NA; j_call: TRBJ2-3; cdr3_nt: TGTGCCAGCAGCACTTTGCGGGGGGGCGTGCAGTATTTT; cdr3_aa: CASSTLRGGVQYF